This T cell receptor beta chain was recovered during a study of beta chain features in type 1 diabetes. Study-wide results and limits: Possible PCR preference for shorter templates applied equally to patients and controls. In all four CD4+ subsets, TCRB CDR3 length was significantly, moderately reduced in type 1 diabetes. Because the template was cDNA, high-expressing cells might be over-represented.

There was one heparinised blood draw per donor, averaging roughly 110 mL. Regarding this clone: What it recognizes is unknown.

Germline V gives CDR1 SNHLY, CDR2 FYNNEI. This CDR3 has 14 residues. The ends were cut back, 5 bases at V and 4 bases at J, with 14 bases in the middle. Expressed TCRB transcripts were sequenced because the entire RNA isolate underwent reverse transcription. Assay used: immunoSEQ multiplex PCR; TCRdb lists only in-frame clones, some missing. The table shows under 300,000 clones, with about 15% occurring only once. Sequenced material: naive CD4+ T cells from blood. The TCR was taken from a young man with type 1 diabetes. The rearrangement uses TRBV2 and TRBJ1-2; tentative D call: TRBD1 (5 bases). As DNA, the CDR3 is TGTGCCAGCAGTTCTTCAGGGAACTTCTATGGCTACACCTTC. Encoded protein: CASSSSGNFYGYTF.